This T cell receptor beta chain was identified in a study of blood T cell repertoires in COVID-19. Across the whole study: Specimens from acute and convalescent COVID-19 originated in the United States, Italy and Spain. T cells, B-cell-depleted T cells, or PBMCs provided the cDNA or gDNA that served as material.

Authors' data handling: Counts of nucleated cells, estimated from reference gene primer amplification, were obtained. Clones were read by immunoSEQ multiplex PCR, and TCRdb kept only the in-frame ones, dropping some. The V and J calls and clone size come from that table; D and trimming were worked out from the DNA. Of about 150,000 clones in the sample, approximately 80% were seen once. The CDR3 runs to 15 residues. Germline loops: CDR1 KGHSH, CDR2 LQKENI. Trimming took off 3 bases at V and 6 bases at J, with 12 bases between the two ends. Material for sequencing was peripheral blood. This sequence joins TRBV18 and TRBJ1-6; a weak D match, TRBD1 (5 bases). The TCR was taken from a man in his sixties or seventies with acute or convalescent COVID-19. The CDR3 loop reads CASSPGLTSNSPLHF. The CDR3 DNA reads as TGTGCCAGCTCACCGGGACTGACTTCTAATTCACCCCTCCACTTT. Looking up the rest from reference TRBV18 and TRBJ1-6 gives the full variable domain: NAGVMQNPRHLVRRRGQEARLRCSPMKGHSHVYWYRQLPEEGLKFMVYLQKENIIDESGMPKERFSAEFPKEGPSILRIQQVVRGDSAAYFCASSPGLTSNSPLHFGNGTRLTVT.